This T cell receptor (beta chain) appears in the sequencing data of a study of identical twins. About this clonotype itself: Its antigen remains unknown.

A universal primer binding site was introduced by template switching. The final cDNA contained unique molecular identifiers. MiXCR was run by TCRdb on the 5' RACE reads, yielding one entry per CDR3 protein. The sample has about 530,000 distinct CDR3 sequences, about a fifth seen once. Points from the study as a whole: The more abundant beta clonotypes in cord blood had fewer insertions, and memory repertoires did not show this. The models gave estimates that fell short of the out-of-frame TCR alpha sharing seen in monozygotic twins.

The ends were cut back, 1 base at V and 3 bases at J, with 7 bases in the middle. The CDR3 loop spans 13 amino acids. Per germline, CDR1 MGHRA and CDR2 YSYEKL. The sample was also linked to a second study, of yellow fever vaccine responses in identical twins.

The rearrangement links TRBV4-1 to TRBJ2-7; D remains ambiguous. Sequencing was done on a sample of CD4+ T cells sorted from blood. The clonotype was recovered from a woman aged 18-30 years in good health. Here the CDR3 DNA reads TGCGCCAGCAGCCAAGTGCCCGTCTACGAGCAGTACTTC. Encoded protein: CASSQVPVYEQYF.